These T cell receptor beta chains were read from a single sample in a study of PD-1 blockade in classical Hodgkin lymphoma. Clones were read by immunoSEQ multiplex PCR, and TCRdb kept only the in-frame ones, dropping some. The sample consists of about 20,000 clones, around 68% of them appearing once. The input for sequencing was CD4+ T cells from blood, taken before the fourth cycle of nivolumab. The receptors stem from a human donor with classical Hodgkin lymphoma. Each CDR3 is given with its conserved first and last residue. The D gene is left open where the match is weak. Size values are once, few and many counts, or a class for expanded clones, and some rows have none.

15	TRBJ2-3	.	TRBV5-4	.	CASSLGARDTDTQYF	TGTGCCAGCAGCTTGGGGGCCAGAGACACAGATACGCAGTATTTT
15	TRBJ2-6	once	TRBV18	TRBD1	CASSRTGAGANVLTF	TGTGCCAGCTCACGAACAGGGGCTGGGGCCAACGTCCTGACTTTC
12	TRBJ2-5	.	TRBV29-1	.	CSAAQGVETQYF	TGCAGCGCCGCACAGGGTGTGGAGACCCAGTACTTC
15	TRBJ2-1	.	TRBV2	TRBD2	CASSKASGGVNEQFF	TGTGCCAGCAGTAAGGCTAGCGGGGGGGTTAATGAGCAGTTCTTC
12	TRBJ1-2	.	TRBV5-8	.	CASSFFGNGYTF	TGTGCCAGCAGCTTTTTTGGGAATGGCTACACCTTC
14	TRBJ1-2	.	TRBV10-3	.	CAISELGGGYGYTF	TGTGCCATCAGTGAACTGGGGGGCGGCTATGGCTACACCTTC
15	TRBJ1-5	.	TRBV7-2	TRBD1	CASSLRQGHNQPQHF	TGTGCCAGCAGCTTGAGACAGGGGCACAATCAGCCCCAGCATTTT
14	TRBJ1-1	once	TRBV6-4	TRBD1	CASSQDRLSTEAFF	TGTGCCAGCAGCCAGGACAGGCTATCCACTGAAGCTTTCTTT
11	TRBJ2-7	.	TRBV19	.	CASSIRDEQYF	TGTGCCAGTAGTATCCGAGACGAGCAGTACTTC
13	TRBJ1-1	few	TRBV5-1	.	CASSLRGGTEAFF	TGCGCCAGCAGCTTGAGAGGCGGAACTGAAGCTTTCTTT
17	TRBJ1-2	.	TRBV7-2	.	CASSLVPAGVTNYGYTF	TGTGCCAGCAGCTTAGTTCCCGCTGGGGTAACCAACTATGGCTACACCTTC
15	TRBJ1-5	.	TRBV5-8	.	CASTTRAFSNQPQHF	TGTGCCAGCACCACCCGGGCATTTAGCAATCAGCCCCAGCATTTT
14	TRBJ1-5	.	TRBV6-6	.	CASSQDGNGRPQHF	TGTGCCAGCAGTCAAGACGGAAATGGACGGCCCCAGCATTTT
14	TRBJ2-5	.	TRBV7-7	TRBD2	CASSPSGGAETQYF	TGTGCTAGCAGCCCTAGCGGGGGGGCCGAGACCCAGTACTTC
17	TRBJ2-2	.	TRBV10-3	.	CATCNYLDRYTTGELFF	TGTGCCACCTGTAACTACCTGGACAGATATACCACCGGGGAGCTGTTTTTT
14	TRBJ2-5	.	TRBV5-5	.	CASSPRADQETQYF	TGTGCCAGCAGCCCTCGGGCGGACCAAGAGACCCAGTACTTC
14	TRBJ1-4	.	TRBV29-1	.	CSVEVYGQNEKLFF	TGCAGCGTTGAAGTGTACGGCCAAAATGAAAAACTGTTTTTT
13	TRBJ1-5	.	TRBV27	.	CASSARVGQPQHF	TGTGCCAGCAGTGCCAGGGTAGGTCAGCCCCAGCATTTT
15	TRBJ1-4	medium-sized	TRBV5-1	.	CASSLAGGGNGKLFF	TGCGCCAGCAGCTTGGCCGGAGGGGGGAATGGAAAACTGTTTTTT